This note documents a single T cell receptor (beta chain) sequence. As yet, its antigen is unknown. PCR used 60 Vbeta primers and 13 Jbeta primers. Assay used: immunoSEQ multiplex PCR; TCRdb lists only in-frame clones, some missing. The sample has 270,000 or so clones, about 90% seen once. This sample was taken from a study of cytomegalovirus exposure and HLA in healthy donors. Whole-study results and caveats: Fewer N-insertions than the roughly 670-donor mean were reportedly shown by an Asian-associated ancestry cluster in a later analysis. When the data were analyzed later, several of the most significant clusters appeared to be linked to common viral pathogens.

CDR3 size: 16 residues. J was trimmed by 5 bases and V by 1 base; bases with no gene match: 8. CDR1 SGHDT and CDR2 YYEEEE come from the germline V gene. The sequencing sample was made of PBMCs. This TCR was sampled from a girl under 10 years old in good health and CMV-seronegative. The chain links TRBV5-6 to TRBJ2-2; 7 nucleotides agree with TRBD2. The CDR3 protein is CASSLFAGVGTGELFF. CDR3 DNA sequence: TGTGCCAGCAGCTTGTTCGCGGGAGTGGGTACCGGGGAGCTGTTTTTT.